A single sample is the source of the 5 T cell receptor beta chains below, sequenced in a study of CD8+ T cells in alopecia areata listed by TCRdb under 2018. The receptor library was made with the immunoSEQ multiplex PCR assay. RNA was extracted from all samples and reverse transcribed into cDNA as template for TCR sequencing. In its TCRdb copy, this immuneACCESS table keeps in-frame sequences only and misses some clones. Where compared with another copy, unresolved V genes explain less than half of these, and the others have no known cause. The sample table records about 180,000 clones; roughly 50% of these occur just once. The ten largest account for around 15% of the sample. The meaning of the sample's treatment or condition label: oral pan-JAK inhibitor, 5-10 mg twice daily. Material: CD4+ T cells sorted from blood, obtained at approximately week 55, from a patient treated with tofacitinib. These receptors all stem from a human donor with alopecia areata.

This clone showed up just a few times. The rearrangement uses TRBV11-2 and TRBJ2-7; D is unresolved. Per germline, CDR1 SGHAT and CDR2 FQNNGV. This CDR3 contains 13 residues. Deletions cut 5 bases from V and 4 bases from J, with 12 bases between. CDR3: CASSEQLRYEQYF. The CDR3 nucleotides are TGTGCCAGCAGCGAACAACTTCGATACGAGCAGTACTTC.

The rearrangement uses TRBV6-6 and TRBJ2-7; D uncertain. The CDR3 covers 13 residues. The V and J ends lost 6 bases and 3 bases respectively, with 12 bases between them. CDR1 is MNHNY, CDR2 SVGAGI, per germline (reference sequence). CDR3 sequence (DNA): TGTGCCAGCAGCAGCAATCCAGGCTACGAGCAGTACTTC. The encoded protein is CASSSNPGYEQYF.

This clone was seen a few times. The V and J genes are TRBV30 and TRBJ2-4; TRBD1 matches at 7 bases. The germline V gene has CDR1 GTSNPN and CDR2 SVGIG (reference sequence). V was clipped by 0 bases and J by 0 bases; unmatched bases: 2. The CDR3 contains 15 residues. This CDR3 is CAWSVGGLAKNIQYF. The CDR3 nucleotides are TGTGCCTGGAGTGTAGGGGGCCTAGCCAAAAACATTCAGTACTTC.

The CDR3 bases are TGTGCCAGCAGTTGGGGACACGAGCAGTACTTC. Its protein product is CASSWGHEQYF. The chain couples TRBV6-6 to TRBJ2-7, with D perhaps being TRBD1 or TRBD2 (5 bases each). Trimming removed 4 bases from V and 5 bases from J, with 6 bases in between. The CDR3 consists of 11 residues. The V gene's germline CDR1 is MNHNY and CDR2 SVGAGI (reference sequence).

This clone was counted a few times. At the DNA level, this CDR3 is encoded by other sequences in the same sample as well. The chain joins TRBV4-2 to TRBJ2-3; D call uncertain. The CDR3 is made up of 12 amino acids. CDR1 is LGHNA, CDR2 YNFKEQ, per germline. V lost 0 bases and J 6 bases, leaving 4 bases between the germline ends. CDR3 in DNA: TGTGCCAGCAGCCAAGATAGGGATACGCAGTATTTT. This translates into CASSQDRDTQYF.